The clone carrying this T cell receptor (beta chain) has just a few counts. The read ends 3 residues before the CDR3 terminus; that terminus is restored from the germline J gene. Repertoires were generated with immunoSEQ multiplex PCR, while TCRdb's copy carries only in-frame clones and drops some. In total the sample includes 25,000 to 35,000 clones, none of them seen once. This entry belongs to a study of T cell clonality in common variable immunodeficiency. The germline V gene has CDR1 SNHLY and CDR2 FYNNEI. The CDR3 has 12 amino acids. The sequenced sample consisted of peripheral blood mononuclear cells. The sequence came from a person aged 18 to 75 in good health. The V call is TRBV2, the J call TRBJ1-2; D gene unclear. The sequenced CDR3 bases are TGTGCCAGCAGTCGGCAGGCCGTCGAT. It translates to CASSRQAVD. In full, the CDR3 reads CASSRQAVDYTF.